The present TCR beta chain was sequenced within a study of blood T cell repertoires in COVID-19. Study-wide background: Material from acute and convalescent COVID-19 was sourced from the United States, Italy and Spain. Sources were T cells, B-cell-depleted T cells, or PBMCs; the material itself was cDNA or gDNA.

CDR1 and CDR2 (germline): LGHDT, YNNKEL (reference sequence). Trimming removed 3 bases from V and 7 bases from J; junction bases left unmatched: 10. The CDR3 consists of 16 residues. As originally analysed: From reference gene primer amplification, estimates of nucleated cell counts were derived. TCRdb's table, derived via immunoSEQ multiplex PCR, lists solely in-frame clones and lacks some. The V and J calls and clone size come from that table; D and trimming were worked out from the DNA. Here the sample spans roughly 120,000 clones, around 86% being singletons. The clonotype comes from an older man with acute or convalescent COVID-19. This sequence joins TRBV3-1 (or the pseudogene TRBV3-2) and TRBJ2-3, with 10 nucleotides matching TRBD2. Input material: peripheral blood. The CDR3 coding sequence is TGTGCCAGCAGCCATAAGTCTAGCGGGGGACAATATACGCAGTATTTT. Translating gives CASSHKSSGGQYTQYF.